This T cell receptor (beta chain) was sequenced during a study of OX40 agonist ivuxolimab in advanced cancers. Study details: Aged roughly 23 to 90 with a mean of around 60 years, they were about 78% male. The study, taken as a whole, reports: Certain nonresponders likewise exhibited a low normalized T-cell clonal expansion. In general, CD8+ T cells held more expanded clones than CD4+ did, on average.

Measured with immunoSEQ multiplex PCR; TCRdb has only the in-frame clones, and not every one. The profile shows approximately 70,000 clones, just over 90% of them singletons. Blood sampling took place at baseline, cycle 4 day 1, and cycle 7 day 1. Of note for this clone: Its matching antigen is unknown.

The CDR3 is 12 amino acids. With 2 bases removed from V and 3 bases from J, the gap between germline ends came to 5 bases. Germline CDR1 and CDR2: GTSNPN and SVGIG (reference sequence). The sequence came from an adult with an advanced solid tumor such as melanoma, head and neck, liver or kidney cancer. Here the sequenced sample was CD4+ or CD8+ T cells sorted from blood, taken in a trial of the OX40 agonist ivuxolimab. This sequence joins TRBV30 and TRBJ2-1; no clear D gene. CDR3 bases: TGTGCCTGGAGTCCGGACTACAATGAGCAGTTCTTC. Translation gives CAWSPDYNEQFF.